One and the same sample provided the 5 T cell receptor beta chains below, sequenced in a study of cytomegalovirus exposure and HLA in healthy donors. Primers for the PCR totalled 60 Vbeta and 13 Jbeta. Some clones are missing from TCRdb's copy, which holds only in-frame ones; the method was immunoSEQ multiplex PCR. The profile shows about 140,000 clones, over 65% of them singletons. Sequencing input: PBMCs. The receptors come from a woman aged 25 to 45 in good health and CMV-seronegative.

This chain links TRBV27 with TRBJ1-5; D is possibly TRBD1 (5 bases). The CDR3 contains 17 residues. The germline V gene encodes CDR1 MNHEY and CDR2 SMNVEV (reference sequence). V gave up 5 bases and J gave up 0 bases, with 17 bases separating them. The chain's CDR3 is CASSPYWTQPSNQPQHF. The CDR3 DNA is TGTGCCAGCAGTCCCTACTGGACACAACCTAGCAATCAGCCCCAGCATTTT.

This chain's CDR3 is CASSPPRFRETQYF. The CDR3 DNA follows: TGTGCCAGCTCACCACCACGGTTTCGGGAGACCCAGTACTTC. This rearrangement joins TRBV18 to TRBJ2-5; D is unclear. V was clipped by 0 bases and J by 5 bases, with 10 bases between them. Germline loops: CDR1 KGHSH, CDR2 LQKENI. This CDR3 contains 14 residues.

This CDR3 reads CAISLRPGTDTQYF. CDR3 nucleotides: TGTGCCATCAGTTTACGCCCCGGGACAGATACGCAGTATTTT. The chain has TRBV10-3 and TRBJ2-3; D remains unclear. Trimming pared 5 bases from V and 3 bases from J, leaving 12 bases between. Germline lookup yields CDR1 ENHRY and CDR2 SYGVKD. The length of the CDR3 is 14 residues.

The chain is built from TRBV11-2 and TRBJ2-1; D may be TRBD1 (6 bases). This CDR3 comprises 14 residues. The germline V gene encodes CDR1 SGHAT and CDR2 FQNNGV. V dropped 1 base and J dropped 5 bases, with 9 bases sitting between them. The CDR3 here is CASSLGGGNNEQFF. For the CDR3, the DNA is TGTGCCAGCAGCTTAGGAGGGGGTAACAATGAGCAGTTCTTC.

The chain employs TRBV29-1 and TRBJ2-7; maybe TRBD1 (6 bases). Germline V lookup: CDR1 SQVTM, CDR2 ANQGSEA. V was cut by 4 bases and J by 3 bases, with 10 bases left in between. This CDR3 is 12 amino acids long. DNA for the CDR3: TGCAGCGTTGTAGGACAGTTCTACGAGCAGTACTTC. Encoded protein: CSVVGQFYEQYF.